Sequencing of this T cell receptor (beta chain) was carried out in a study of blood T cell repertoires in COVID-19. Study-level information: Samples of COVID-19 (acute and convalescent) were obtained from the United States, Italy and Spain. T cells, B-cell-depleted T cells, or PBMCs provided the cDNA or gDNA that served as material.

This clone was observed once. As handled by the study authors: Nucleated cell counts were estimated from reference gene primer amplification. Repertoires were generated with immunoSEQ multiplex PCR, while TCRdb's copy carries only in-frame clones and drops some. That table gives V, J and clone size, and the DNA gave D and trimming. Here the sample spans fewer than 350,000 clones, approximately 90% being singletons. During active infection, Seattle patients enrolled and were then monitored through disease. This TCR came from a man aged 25 to 40 with COVID-19, enrolled during active disease. The sequencing sample was made of peripheral blood.

CDR3 in amino acids: CASSPPQGATDTQYF. The CDR3 DNA follows: TGTGCCAGCTCACCACCCCAGGGGGCCACAGATACGCAGTATTTT. The rearrangement uses TRBV18 and TRBJ2-3, with 8 bases matching TRBD1. The germline V gene encodes CDR1 KGHSH and CDR2 LQKENI. Trimming took 0 bases from V and 2 from J; bases not matched to a gene: 1. This CDR3 has 15 residues.